What follows describes a single TCR beta chain. Its antigen is unidentified. The source of the sample is a study of cytomegalovirus exposure and HLA in healthy donors. The germline V gene has CDR1 SGHNT and CDR2 YENEEA. The CDR3 covers 14 residues. V lost 4 bases, J lost 6 bases, and 3 bases stayed unmatched. Study observations and caveats: In vitro experiments confirmed that a few CMV-associated chains were specific for CMV antigens. Cytomegalovirus status was reportedly diagnosed by the classifier with high sensitivity and specificity.

With 60 Vbeta and 13 Jbeta primers, the PCR was carried out. This table comes from immunoSEQ multiplex PCR, and its TCRdb copy is limited to in-frame clones, with some not included. The repertoire includes 55,000 to 65,000 clones, roughly 90% of them detected once, and about 1.6% sits in the top ten. The sample consisted of PBMCs. This chain joins TRBV11-3 and TRBJ2-2; 9 bases match TRBD2. The sequence came from a man aged 25-45 years in good health and CMV-seropositive. The CDR3 reads CASSSGTSPGELFF. CDR3 nucleotides: TGTGCCAGCAGCTCCGGGACTAGCCCCGGGGAGCTGTTTTTT.